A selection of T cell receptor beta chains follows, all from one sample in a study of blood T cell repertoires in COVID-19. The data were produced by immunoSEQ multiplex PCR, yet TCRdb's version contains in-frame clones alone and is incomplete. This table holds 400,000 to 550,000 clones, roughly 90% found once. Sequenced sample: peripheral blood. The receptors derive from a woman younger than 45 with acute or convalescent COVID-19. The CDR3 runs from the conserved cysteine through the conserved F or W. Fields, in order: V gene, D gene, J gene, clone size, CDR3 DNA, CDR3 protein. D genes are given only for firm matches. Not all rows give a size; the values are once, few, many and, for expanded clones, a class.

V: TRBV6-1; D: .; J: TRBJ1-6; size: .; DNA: TGTGCCAGCAGTGATTCAGACTATAATTCACCCCTCCACTTT; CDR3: CASSDSDYNSPLHF
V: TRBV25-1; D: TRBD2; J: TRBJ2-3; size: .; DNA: TGTGCCACCAGGGAGGGCCACACAGATACGCAGTATTTT; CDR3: CATREGHTDTQYF
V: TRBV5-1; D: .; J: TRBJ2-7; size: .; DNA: TGCGCCAGCAGCCTGCAGGGTCCCTCCTACGAGCAGTACTTC; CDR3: CASSLQGPSYEQYF
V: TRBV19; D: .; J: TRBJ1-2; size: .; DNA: TGTGCCAGTAGTATAGGCCGAGACTATGGCTACACCTTC; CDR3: CASSIGRDYGYTF
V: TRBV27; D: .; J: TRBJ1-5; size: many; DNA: TGTGCCAGCAGGAGGACAGAGAGTCAGCCCCAGCATTTT; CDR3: CASRRTESQPQHF
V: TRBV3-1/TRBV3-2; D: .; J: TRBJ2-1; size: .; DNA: TGTGCCAGCAGCCAAGATCTACTAGTCTGGAATGAGCAGTTCTTC; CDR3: CASSQDLLVWNEQFF
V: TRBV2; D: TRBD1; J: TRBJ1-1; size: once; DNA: TGTGCCAGCAGTGAAGGAATTTCAGGGGGGATCCGGGAGAACACTGAAGCTTTCTTT; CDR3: CASSEGISGGIRENTEAFF
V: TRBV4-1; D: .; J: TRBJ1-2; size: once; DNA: TGCGCCAGCAGCCAAGCGCCTGGGGTGGCGGGCTATGGCTACACCTTC; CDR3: CASSQAPGVAGYGYTF
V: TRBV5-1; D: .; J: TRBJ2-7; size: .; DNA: TGCGCCAGCAGCTTGGGTTCGGCAGGGGCCGAGCAGTACTTC; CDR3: CASSLGSAGAEQYF
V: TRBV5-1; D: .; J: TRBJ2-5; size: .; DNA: TGCGCCAGCAGCTTAGATGCAGGGAGGGAGACCCAGTACTTC; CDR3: CASSLDAGRETQYF
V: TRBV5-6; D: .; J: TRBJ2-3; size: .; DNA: TGTGCCAGCAGCTTAATAGGGCAGGGCCCAGATGCGCAGTATTTT; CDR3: CASSLIGQGPDAQYF
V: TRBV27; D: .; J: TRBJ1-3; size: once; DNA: TGTGCCACCACAGATAATTACCGAAACACCATATATTTT; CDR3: CATTDNYRNTIYF
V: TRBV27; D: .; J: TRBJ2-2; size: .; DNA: TGTGCCAGCAGTTTCGGAGGCACCGGGGAGCTGTTTTTT; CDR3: CASSFGGTGELFF